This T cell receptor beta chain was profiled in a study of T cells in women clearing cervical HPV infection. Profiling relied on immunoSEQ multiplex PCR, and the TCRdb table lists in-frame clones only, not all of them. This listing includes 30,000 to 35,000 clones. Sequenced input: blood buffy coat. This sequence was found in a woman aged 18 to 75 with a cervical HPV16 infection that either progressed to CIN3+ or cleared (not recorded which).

CDR3 sequence reads: CASAYRDRGNDYTF. The covered CDR3 bases are TGTGCCAGCGCATACCGGGACAGGGGGAATGAC. V and J are TRBV18 and TRBJ1-2, with 11 positions matching TRBD1. The read ends 3 residues early relative to the CDR3; the germline J gene fills the gap. This CDR3 spans 14 amino acids. Germline CDR1 is KGHSH and CDR2 is LQKENI.